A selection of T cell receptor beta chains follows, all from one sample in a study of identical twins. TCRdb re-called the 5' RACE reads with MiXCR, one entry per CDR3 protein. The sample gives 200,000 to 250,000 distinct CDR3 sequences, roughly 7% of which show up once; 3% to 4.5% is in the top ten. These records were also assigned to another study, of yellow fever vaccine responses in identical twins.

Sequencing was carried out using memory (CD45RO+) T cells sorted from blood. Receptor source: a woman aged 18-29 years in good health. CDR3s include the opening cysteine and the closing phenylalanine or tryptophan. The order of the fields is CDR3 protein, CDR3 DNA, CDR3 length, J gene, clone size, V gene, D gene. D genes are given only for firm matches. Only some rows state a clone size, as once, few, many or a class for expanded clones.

CDR3: CASSPQLQYGSYNEQFF
DNA: TGTGCCAGCAGCCCACAACTTCAATACGGCTCCTACAATGAGCAGTTCTTC
length: 17
J: TRBJ2-1
size: few
V: TRBV5-8
D: .

CDR3: CSARRQTYNEQFF
DNA: TGCAGTGCTAGAAGGCAGACCTACAATGAGCAGTTCTTC
length: 13
J: TRBJ2-1
size: few
V: TRBV20-1
D: .

CDR3: CAIPGTGSAANEKLFF
DNA: TGTGCCATTCCCGGGACAGGATCTGCGGCTAATGAAAAACTGTTTTTT
length: 16
J: TRBJ1-4
size: .
V: TRBV21-1
D: .

CDR3: CASSFRASYGYTF
DNA: TGTGCCAGCAGTTTTAGGGCCAGCTATGGCTACACCTTC
length: 13
J: TRBJ1-2
size: many
V: TRBV12-3/TRBV12-4
D: .

CDR3: CATRSRETQYF
DNA: TGTGCCACTCGGTCGCGAGAGACCCAGTACTTC
length: 11
J: TRBJ2-5
size: many
V: TRBV10-3
D: .

CDR3: CASSLAVNSPLHF
DNA: TGTGCCAGCAGTTTAGCCGTCAATTCACCCCTCCACTTT
length: 13
J: TRBJ1-6
size: few
V: TRBV12-3/TRBV12-4
D: .

CDR3: CASSEGVVGYGYTF
DNA: TGCGCCAGCAGTGAGGGGGTCGTCGGCTATGGCTACACCTTC
length: 14
J: TRBJ1-2
size: many
V: TRBV10-2
D: .

CDR3: CSAPGGTHGGTEAFF
DNA: TGCAGTGCTCCTGGGGGGACCCACGGAGGCACTGAAGCTTTCTTT
length: 15
J: TRBJ1-1
size: many
V: TRBV20-1
D: .

CDR3: CASSLSGQGNYGYTF
DNA: TGTGCCAGCAGCTTATCCGGACAGGGGAACTATGGCTACACCTTC
length: 15
J: TRBJ1-2
size: .
V: TRBV7-8
D: TRBD1

CDR3: CASSYGEEQFF
DNA: TGTGCCAGCAGTTACGGGGAGGAGCAGTTCTTC
length: 11
J: TRBJ2-1
size: few
V: TRBV6-5
D: .

CDR3: CSARSSGRDYNEQFF
DNA: TGCAGTGCTAGGTCTAGCGGGAGAGATTACAATGAGCAGTTCTTC
length: 15
J: TRBJ2-1
size: many
V: TRBV20-1
D: TRBD2

CDR3: CASSRSGSPRTDTQYF
DNA: TGTGCCAGCAGTCGAAGCGGGAGCCCTCGCACAGATACGCAGTATTTT
length: 16
J: TRBJ2-3
size: .
V: TRBV14
D: TRBD2

CDR3: CASSLWGTSGHNEQFF
DNA: TGTGCCAGCAGTTTGTGGGGGACTAGCGGGCACAATGAGCAGTTCTTC
length: 16
J: TRBJ2-1
size: few
V: TRBV12-3/TRBV12-4
D: TRBD2

CDR3: CASSLDPSRPSSYEQYF
DNA: TGTGCCAGCAGCTTGGACCCTAGCCGCCCCAGCTCCTACGAGCAGTACTTC
length: 17
J: TRBJ2-7
size: .
V: TRBV5-4
D: .

CDR3: CASSEPGADTQYF
DNA: TGTGCCAGCAGCGAGCCAGGTGCAGATACGCAGTATTTT
length: 13
J: TRBJ2-3
size: many
V: TRBV12-3/TRBV12-4
D: .

CDR3: CASSPLDSYGYTF
DNA: TGTGCCAGCAGTCCACTGGACAGCTATGGCTACACCTTC
length: 13
J: TRBJ1-2
size: few
V: TRBV6-2/TRBV6-3
D: .

CDR3: CASSIQGGTNEKLFF
DNA: TGCGCCAGCAGCATCCAGGGAGGCACTAATGAAAAACTGTTTTTT
length: 15
J: TRBJ1-4
size: many
V: TRBV5-1
D: .

CDR3: CASSQTGQTDTQYF
DNA: TGTGCCAGCAGTCAGACAGGGCAAACAGATACGCAGTATTTT
length: 14
J: TRBJ2-3
size: .
V: TRBV6-4
D: TRBD1

CDR3: CASSVGEGSRPQHF
DNA: TGTGCCAGCAGCGTAGGTGAAGGCTCGCGGCCCCAGCATTTT
length: 14
J: TRBJ1-5
size: many
V: TRBV9
D: .

CDR3: CASSPSTPNQPQHF
DNA: TGCGCCAGCAGCCCATCCACCCCCAATCAGCCCCAGCATTTT
length: 14
J: TRBJ1-5
size: .
V: TRBV23-1
D: .

CDR3: CASSIAPDTQYF
DNA: TGTGCCAGTAGTATTGCTCCAGATACGCAGTATTTT
length: 12
J: TRBJ2-3
size: few
V: TRBV19
D: .

CDR3: CASRGLAGGSPNPDTQYF
DNA: TGTGCCAGCAGAGGGCTAGCGGGAGGCTCCCCGAATCCAGATACGCAGTATTTT
length: 18
J: TRBJ2-3
size: .
V: TRBV28
D: TRBD2

CDR3: CASSVVRGEGQNEQFF
DNA: TGTGCCAGCAGCGTAGTGAGGGGGGAGGGCCAAAATGAGCAGTTCTTC
length: 16
J: TRBJ2-1
size: few
V: TRBV9
D: .

CDR3: CASSLPLPSETQYF
DNA: TGTGCCAGCAGCTTACCCCTCCCCTCGGAGACCCAGTACTTC
length: 14
J: TRBJ2-5
size: .
V: TRBV7-9
D: .

CDR3: CASSDVSGSNQPQHF
DNA: TGTGCCAGCAGTGACGTGTCAGGGAGTAATCAGCCCCAGCATTTT
length: 15
J: TRBJ1-5
size: .
V: TRBV6-4
D: .

CDR3: CASSEWDSGGYTF
DNA: TGTGCCAGCAGTGAATGGGATTCAGGTGGCTACACCTTC
length: 13
J: TRBJ1-2
size: .
V: TRBV2
D: .

CDR3: CASATTPLDYEQYF
DNA: TGTGCCAGCGCAACAACCCCTCTTGACTACGAGCAGTACTTC
length: 14
J: TRBJ2-7
size: .
V: TRBV7-9
D: .

CDR3: CSARDGSGTGVTQYF
DNA: TGCAGTGCTAGAGACGGGTCCGGGACAGGGGTAACCCAGTACTTC
length: 15
J: TRBJ2-5
size: .
V: TRBV20-1
D: TRBD1

CDR3: CSASGLGQFF
DNA: TGCAGTGCTAGCGGCTTGGGTCAGTTCTTC
length: 10
J: TRBJ2-1
size: few
V: TRBV20-1
D: .

CDR3: CASQYRLAGNTGELFF
DNA: TGTGCCAGCCAATACCGGCTAGCGGGTAACACCGGGGAGCTGTTTTTT
length: 16
J: TRBJ2-2
size: many
V: TRBV12-3/TRBV12-4
D: TRBD2

CDR3: CASSETSPGGEQYF
DNA: TGTGCCAGCAGTGAGACTAGTCCCGGGGGCGAGCAGTACTTC
length: 14
J: TRBJ2-7
size: few
V: TRBV2
D: .

CDR3: CASSQDPVNRGLGQPQHF
DNA: TGTGCCAGCAGCCAAGATCCGGTCAACAGGGGGCTTGGTCAGCCCCAGCATTTT
length: 18
J: TRBJ1-5
size: few
V: TRBV3-1
D: TRBD1

CDR3: CASSPQLGEQYF
DNA: TGTGCCAGCAGCCCCCAGCTCGGCGAGCAGTACTTC
length: 12
J: TRBJ2-7
size: .
V: TRBV12-3/TRBV12-4
D: .

CDR3: CASSLARESPYGYTF
DNA: TGTGCCAGCAGCTTAGCCAGGGAGAGCCCCTATGGCTACACCTTC
length: 15
J: TRBJ1-2
size: .
V: TRBV7-8
D: .

CDR3: CASSYGRVSTGELFF
DNA: TGTGCCAGCAGTTACGGGCGGGTTAGCACCGGGGAGCTGTTTTTT
length: 15
J: TRBJ2-2
size: .
V: TRBV6-5
D: .

CDR3: CASRLTSGTDTQYF
DNA: TGTGCCAGCAGACTTACTAGCGGCACAGATACGCAGTATTTT
length: 14
J: TRBJ2-3
size: .
V: TRBV6-5
D: TRBD2

CDR3: CASRITGRTDTQYF
DNA: TGTGCCAGCAGGATCACAGGGCGCACAGATACGCAGTATTTT
length: 14
J: TRBJ2-3
size: many
V: TRBV12-3/TRBV12-4
D: .

CDR3: CASRVTGRGEAFF
DNA: TGTGCCAGCAGGGTGACAGGGAGGGGAGAAGCTTTCTTT
length: 13
J: TRBJ1-1
size: .
V: TRBV6-1
D: TRBD1

CDR3: CASNSGYNSPLHF
DNA: TGTGCCAGCAACTCGGGTTATAATTCACCCCTCCACTTT
length: 13
J: TRBJ1-6
size: many
V: TRBV12-3/TRBV12-4
D: .

CDR3: CSVTSWGETQYF
DNA: TGCAGTGTTACGAGTTGGGGAGAGACCCAGTACTTC
length: 12
J: TRBJ2-5
size: many
V: TRBV20-1
D: .

CDR3: CASSHGQEGTEAFF
DNA: TGTGCCAGCAGTCACGGCCAGGAGGGCACTGAAGCTTTCTTT
length: 14
J: TRBJ1-1
size: .
V: TRBV6-5
D: .

CDR3: CSARQGNTEAFF
DNA: TGCAGTGCTAGACAGGGAAACACTGAAGCTTTCTTT
length: 12
J: TRBJ1-1
size: many
V: TRBV20-1
D: .

CDR3: CASSPMWGPDEQYF
DNA: TGTGCCAGCAGCCCAATGTGGGGGCCTGACGAGCAGTACTTC
length: 14
J: TRBJ2-7
size: few
V: TRBV3-1
D: .

CDR3: CASSPGGGYGYTF
DNA: TGCGCCAGCAGCCCAGGGGGCGGCTATGGCTACACCTTC
length: 13
J: TRBJ1-2
size: few
V: TRBV5-1
D: TRBD1

CDR3: CASSGDSSGEYF
DNA: TGTGCCAGCAGTGGGGACAGTAGTGGAGAGTACTTC
length: 12
J: TRBJ2-5
size: .
V: TRBV6-1
D: TRBD1